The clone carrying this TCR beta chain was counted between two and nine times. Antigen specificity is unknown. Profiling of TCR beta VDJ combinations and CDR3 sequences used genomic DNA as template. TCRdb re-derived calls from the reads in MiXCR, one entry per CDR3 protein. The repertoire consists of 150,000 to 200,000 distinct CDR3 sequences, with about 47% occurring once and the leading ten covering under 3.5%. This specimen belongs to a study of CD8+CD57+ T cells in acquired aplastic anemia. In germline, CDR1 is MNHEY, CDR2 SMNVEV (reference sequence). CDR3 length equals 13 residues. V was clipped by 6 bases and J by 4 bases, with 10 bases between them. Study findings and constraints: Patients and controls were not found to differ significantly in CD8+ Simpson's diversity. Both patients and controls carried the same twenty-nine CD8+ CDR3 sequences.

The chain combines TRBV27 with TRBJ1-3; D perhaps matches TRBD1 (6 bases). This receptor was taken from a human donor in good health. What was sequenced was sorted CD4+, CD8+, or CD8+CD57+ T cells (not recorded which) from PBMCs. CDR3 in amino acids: CASRTTGGNTIYF. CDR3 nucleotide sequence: TGTGCCAGCAGGACGACAGGAGGAAACACCATATATTTT.